This T cell receptor (beta chain) appears in the sequencing data of a study of cytomegalovirus exposure and HLA in healthy donors. Study overall: Early release data held around 82 million unique TCRs from HLA-typed donors.

The PCR was carried out with 60 Vbeta primers and 13 Jbeta primers. Assay: immunoSEQ multiplex PCR; the TCRdb copy retains only in-frame clones and omits some. The sample has about 190,000 clones, just under 75% seen once. This CDR3 comprises 14 residues. V lost 6 bases and J 5 bases, leaving 15 bases between the germline ends. Germline CDR1 reads LNHDA; CDR2 reads SQIVND (reference sequence). Sequenced: PBMCs. The chain uses TRBV19 and TRBJ2-3; D remains ambiguous. The source of this sequence is a woman aged 25 to 39 in good health and CMV-seropositive. This CDR3 reads CASRRVGSRDTQYF. As DNA, the CDR3 is TGTGCCAGTAGAAGAGTCGGGTCCAGAGATACGCAGTATTTT.